Shown below are 11 T cell receptor beta chains from a single sample sequenced in a study of blood T cells in healthy people across ages. Through a sample-barcoded 5' primer and a J-beta primer mix, a second PCR was run for roughly 7 to 12 cycles. TCRdb re-derived calls from the 5' RACE reads in MiXCR, one entry per CDR3 protein. The table has roughly 1.6 million distinct CDR3 sequences, about 31% seen once; the top ten hold 11%. Specimen: blood. These receptors all come from a woman in her twenties or thirties in good health.

DNA for the CDR3: TGTGCCAGCATCGAATGGGAACAGGGTGGACCTGGGGCCAACGTCCTGACTTTC. Its protein is CASIEWEQGGPGANVLTF. The chain couples TRBV21-1 to TRBJ2-6; the table's D call TRBD1 went unverified against the DNA. TRBV21-1 has pseudogene status. CDR3 length: 18 amino acids.

This sequence joins TRBV20-1 and TRBJ2-7; 9 positions agree with TRBD1. CDR3 length: 14 residues. V shed 6 bases and J 6 bases; nucleotides not matched to a gene: 12. Germline V gene sequence: CDR1 DFQATT, CDR2 SNEGSKA (reference sequence). This CDR3 is CSANGGQGSAEQYF. The CDR3 coding sequence is TGCAGTGCCAACGGAGGACAGGGGTCCGCCGAGCAGTACTTC.

V and J are TRBV7-3 and TRBJ2-5, with a possible D match to TRBD1 (5 bases). CDR1 and CDR2 from the germline V gene are SGHTA and FQGTGA. This CDR3 contains 14 residues. V was pared by 5 bases and J by 5 bases, with 15 bases between. The chain's CDR3 is CASSPQGLWETQYF. CDR3 sequence (DNA): TGTGCCAGCAGCCCGCAGGGCCTTTGGGAGACCCAGTACTTC.

This chain joins TRBV7-2 and TRBJ1-2; the D is unclear. The CDR3 totals 14 residues. Trimming took off 3 bases at V and 3 bases at J, with 11 bases between the two ends. Germline CDR1 is SGHTA and CDR2 is FQGNSA. The CDR3 DNA follows: TGTGCCAGCAGCTTTAGCCCCGGCGACTATGGCTACACCTTC. Its protein is CASSFSPGDYGYTF.

J is TRBJ2-7 and V is TRBV2; D gene ambiguous. There are 14 residues in the CDR3. The V end was cut by 4 bases, the J end by 2 bases, with 12 bases between. Germline-derived CDR1 and CDR2 are SNHLY and FYNNEI. In nucleotides, the CDR3 is TGTGCCAGCAGTGCAGGACCACCTACCTACGAGCAGTACTTC. Translation: CASSAGPPTYEQYF.

Written as DNA, the CDR3 is TGTGCCAGCAGCGTAGGACAGGGGCAATACAATGAGCAGTTCTTC. Encoded protein: CASSVGQGQYNEQFF. The genes are TRBV9 and TRBJ2-1, with 8 nucleotides matching TRBD1. The CDR3 is 15 residues long. The germline V gene has CDR1 SGDLS and CDR2 YYNGEE. V lost 0 bases and J lost 4; bases outside the gene matches: 3.

This clonotype was counted between two and nine times. This chain uses TRBV20-1 with TRBJ2-4; D might be TRBD2 (5 bases). Looked up from germline, CDR1 is DFQATT and CDR2 is SNEGSKA (reference sequence). The CDR3 has 15 amino acids. Trimming shortened V by 6 bases and J by 0 bases, and 15 bases separated the two germline ends. CDR3 loop: CSALLGGLAKNIQYF. The CDR3, as DNA: TGCAGTGCCCTGCTCGGAGGCTTAGCCAAAAACATTCAGTACTTC.

DNA for the CDR3: TGTGCCAGCAGCTTAGCTTTAGTTATCGCCTACAATGAGCAGTTCTTC. Protein product: CASSLALVIAYNEQFF. This chain connects TRBV7-2 to TRBJ2-1, with D uncertain. The CDR3 contains 16 residues. Trimming took 0 bases from V and 2 from J, leaving 11 bases between them. Germline CDR1 SGHTA, CDR2 FQGNSA. The variable domain in full, with the rest retrieved from reference TRBV7-2 and TRBJ2-1, is GAGVSQSPSNKVTEKGKDVELRCDPISGHTALYWYRQSLGQGLEFLIYFQGNSAPDKSGLPSDRFSAERTGGSVSTLTIQRTQQEDSAVYLCASSLALVIAYNEQFFGPGTRLTVL.

The chain has TRBV14 and TRBJ1-2; the D is unclear. The germline V gene has CDR1 SGHDN and CDR2 FVKESK. V was shortened by 2 bases and J by 4 bases, with 5 bases between the two germline ends. The CDR3 totals 12 residues. The CDR3 protein is CASSQRAYGYTF. In nucleotides, the CDR3 is TGTGCCAGCAGCCAACGGGCCTATGGCTACACCTTC.

Only one count was recorded for this clonotype. The rearrangement joins TRBV12-3 or TRBV12-4 to TRBJ1-2; D perhaps matches TRBD1 (5 bases). Between the trimmed V and J ends, which lost 7 bases and 6 bases, there was a span of 12 bases. The CDR3 sequence is 12 residues long. The CDR3 loop is CASIRVGDGYTF. The CDR3 DNA reads as TGTGCCAGCATTAGGGTGGGGGATGGCTACACCTTC.

This chain links TRBV4-1 with TRBJ2-5, with D maybe TRBD2 (6 bases). The CDR3 runs to 16 residues. Germline CDR1 is MGHRA and CDR2 is YSYEKL. With 3 bases removed from V and 4 bases from J, the gap between germline ends came to 18 bases. This chain's CDR3 is CASSQGIAARGETQYF. CDR3 in DNA: TGCGCCAGCAGCCAGGGCATAGCGGCCCGGGGAGAGACCCAGTACTTC.